What follows is one TCR beta chain and its context. The antigen is unknown. This entry comes from a study of T cell responses to AZD1222 COVID-19 vaccine. Study-wide results and limits: AZD1222 recipients seropositive at baseline numbered only six or seven. Spike-specific TCR breadth and depth grew following two AZD1222 doses.

Here immunoSEQ multiplex PCR was the method, and the copy in TCRdb shows in-frame clones only, minus some. The table lists about 120,000 clones, about 88% of them singletons. CDR1 is SGHTA and CDR2 is FQGTGA in the germline V gene. V was pared by 8 bases and J by 2 bases, with 15 bases between. The CDR3 is made up of 14 amino acids. The receptor was isolated from an adult in good health. The rearrangement links TRBV7-3 to TRBJ1-1; perhaps TRBD1 as D (6 bases). The starting material was peripheral blood, obtained on day 0 of AZD1222 vaccination. The CDR3 spells CASAPGGPNTEAFF. In DNA form, the CDR3 reads TGTGCCAGCGCTCCGGGGGGCCCTAACACTGAAGCTTTCTTT.